Presented here are 12 T cell receptor beta chains from one specimen sequenced in a study of sequential checkpoint blockade in melanoma. This sample's treatment: randomized to nivolumab then ipilimumab (arm A) or the reverse (arm B). Sequencing used immunoSEQ multiplex PCR; TCRdb keeps in-frame clones, though not all of them. Here the sample spans approximately 20,000 clones, around 25% being singletons. Sequenced here: tumor tissue (inferred from file names), sampled from a patient given nivolumab and ipilimumab in sequence. These receptors were collected from a human donor with melanoma.

This clone was counted only a few times. The chain couples TRBV28 to TRBJ2-3; D uncertain. V lost 3 bases, J lost 0 bases, and 10 bases lay in between. The CDR3 is 15 amino acids. Germline V gene data show CDR1 as MDHEN and CDR2 as SYDVKM. CDR3 protein: CASSFGSTSTDTQYF. The CDR3 nucleotides read TGTGCCAGCAGTTTTGGCTCTACTAGCACAGATACGCAGTATTTT.

The chain employs TRBV19 and TRBJ1-2, with D possibly matching TRBD1 (5 bases). The CDR3 spans 14 residues. V was trimmed by 4 bases and J by 8 bases, leaving 17 bases between them. CDR1 is LNHDA and CDR2 is SQIVND in the germline V gene (reference sequence). CDR3 nucleotide sequence: TGTGCCAGTAGTACAAGGGACCAGGTGCGGGGCTACACCTTC. Translating gives CASSTRDQVRGYTF.

A few counts support this clone. V gene TRBV9 combines with J gene TRBJ2-1; possibly TRBD1 for D (8 bases). Germline V gene sequence: CDR1 SGDLS, CDR2 YYNGEE. CDR3 length: 15 residues. The V gene lost 0 bases and the J gene lost 5 bases, with 12 bases spanning the gap. CDR3 residues: CASSVGTGRDNEQFF. CDR3 sequence (DNA): TGTGCCAGCAGCGTAGGGACAGGGAGGGACAATGAGCAGTTCTTC.

This sequence joins TRBV30 and TRBJ1-2, with D unresolved. The CDR3 runs to 12 residues. The germline V gene encodes CDR1 GTSNPN and CDR2 SVGIG (reference sequence). V was shortened by 0 bases and J by 7 bases, with 9 bases between the two germline ends. The CDR3 sequence is CAWSVSRVGYTF. The CDR3 bases are TGTGCCTGGAGTGTATCACGGGTTGGCTACACCTTC.

This chain connects TRBV18 to TRBJ2-7, with 7 bases lining up with TRBD1. Germline CDR1 and CDR2: KGHSH and LQKENI. Germline trimming cut 1 base from V and 3 bases from J; bases unmatched to any gene: 3. The CDR3 is made up of 14 amino acids. The CDR3 DNA sequence: TGTGCCAGCTCACCACAGGGACAGAGCTACGAGCAGTACTTC. This sequence encodes CASSPQGQSYEQYF.

This chain connects TRBV19 to TRBJ2-7; D could derive from TRBD1 or TRBD2 (5 bases each). The V end was cut by 5 bases, the J end by 4 bases, with 12 bases between. CDR3 length: 13 residues. Germline CDR1 reads LNHDA; CDR2 reads SQIVND (reference sequence). CDR3 DNA sequence: TGTGCCAGTAGTGGTCGTGGGGGTTACGAGCAGTACTTC. This gives the protein CASSGRGGYEQYF.

This sequence joins TRBV30 and TRBJ1-5, with a tentative D call TRBD1 (6 bases). This CDR3 comprises 13 residues. Germline values: CDR1 GTSNPN, CDR2 SVGIG (reference sequence). V lost 8 bases and J lost 6, with 17 bases in between. The CDR3 coding sequence is TGTGCCCATGGGCAACAGGGCAGTCAGCCCCAGCATTTT. Translated, it gives CAHGQQGSQPQHF. The full variable domain, with the rest looked up from reference TRBV30 and TRBJ1-5, is SQTIHQWPATLVQPVGSPLSLECTVEGTSNPNLYWYRQAAGRGLQLLFYSVGIGQISSEVPQNLSASRPQDRQFILSSKKLLLSDSGFYLCAHGQQGSQPQHFGDGTRLSIL.

A few counts support this clone. This chain's CDR3 is CASSEGGLAGKEQFF. Written as DNA, the CDR3 is TGTGCCAGCAGTGAGGGGGGACTAGCGGGGAAAGAGCAGTTCTTC. This chain links TRBV6-8 with TRBJ2-1; 13 bases match TRBD2. The V and J ends lost 5 bases and 10 bases, in that order; junction bases with no gene match: 8. The CDR3 is 15 amino acids. From germline, CDR1 is MNHGY and CDR2 SAAAGT.

The chain combines TRBV28 with TRBJ1-4, with a tentative D call TRBD1 (6 bases). The germline CDR1 and CDR2 sequences are MDHEN and SYDVKM. Trimming shortened V by 6 bases and J by 6 bases, and 17 bases separated the two germline ends. The CDR3 totals 15 residues. CDR3 amino acids: CASSVSDRRDEKLFF. CDR3 DNA: TGTGCCAGCAGCGTCTCAGACAGGCGGGATGAAAAACTGTTTTTT.

This clone turned up a few times. V is TRBV6-8 and J is TRBJ1-5; D is unclear. Per the germline V gene, CDR1 is MNHGY and CDR2 is SAAAGT. The CDR3 is 12 residues long. Between the trimmed V and J ends, which lost 6 bases and 1 base, there was a span of 4 bases. CDR3 amino acids: CASRDSNQPQHF. The CDR3 DNA reads TGTGCCAGCAGGGACAGCAATCAGCCCCAGCATTTT.

This clone was found a few times. The rearrangement links TRBV10-3 to TRBJ2-5; 12 nucleotides line up with TRBD1. Germline V gene sequence: CDR1 ENHRY, CDR2 SYGVKD. This CDR3 comprises 23 residues. With 4 bases clipped from V and 2 bases from J, the junction kept 26 bases outside the gene matches. The CDR3 loop is CAISGPVIDPVPGQGAEQETQYF. The CDR3 bases are TGTGCCATCAGTGGTCCCGTGATCGACCCCGTACCGGGACAGGGGGCGGAACAAGAGACCCAGTACTTC.

In this sample, this clone turned up a few times. V is TRBV11-3 and J is TRBJ1-1; D call uncertain. From germline, CDR1 is SGHNT and CDR2 YENEEA. The CDR3 sequence is 15 residues long. V lost 3 bases and J 1 base, leaving 12 bases between the germline ends. The CDR3 DNA follows: TGTGCCAGCAGCTTGTACGGTTATCAGAACACTGAAGCTTTCTTT. This encodes CASSLYGYQNTEAFF.